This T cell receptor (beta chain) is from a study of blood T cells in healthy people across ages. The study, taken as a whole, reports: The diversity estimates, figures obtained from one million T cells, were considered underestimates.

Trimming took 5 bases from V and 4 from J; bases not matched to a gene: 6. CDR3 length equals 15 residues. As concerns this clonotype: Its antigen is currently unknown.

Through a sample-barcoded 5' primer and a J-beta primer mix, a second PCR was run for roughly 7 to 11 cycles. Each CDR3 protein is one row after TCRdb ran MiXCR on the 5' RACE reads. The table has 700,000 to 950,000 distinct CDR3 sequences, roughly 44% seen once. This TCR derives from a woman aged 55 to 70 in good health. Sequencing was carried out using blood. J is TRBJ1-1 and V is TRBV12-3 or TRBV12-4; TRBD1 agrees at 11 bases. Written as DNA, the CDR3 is TGTGCCAGCAGTACCCGGACAGGGGGCACCACTGAAGCTTTCTTT. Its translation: CASSTRTGGTTEAFF.